One sample yielded the 19 T cell receptor beta chains listed below, sequenced in a study of STAT3 mutations in large granular lymphocyte leukemia. Study results and limitations: In T-cell large granular lymphocyte leukemia, about half of patients showed multiple immunodominant subclonotypes.

Antigen specificity for these receptors is unknown. TCRdb's table, derived via immunoSEQ multiplex PCR, lists solely in-frame clones and lacks some. This sample has about 3,300 clones, with more than 40% found just once. Input material: peripheral blood mononuclear cells. The receptors stem from a man aged 50-60 years with T-cell large granular lymphocyte leukemia. Some clones in this sample may be carry-over from other donors' samples.

V usage is TRBV5-4 and J usage is TRBJ2-7, with 15 bases identical to TRBD2. Unmatched junction bases numbered 3, after V lost 2 bases and J lost 6 bases. The germline CDR1 and CDR2 sequences are SGHNT and YYREEE (reference sequence). This CDR3 is built from 15 residues. The CDR3 spells CASSLGLAGGGEQYF. For the CDR3, the DNA is TGTGCCAGCAGCTTAGGACTAGCGGGAGGGGGCGAGCAGTACTTC.

The chain recombines TRBV5-4 with TRBJ2-1, with D hard to call. Trimming removed 0 bases at V and 1 base at J, with 5 bases between. CDR1 is SGHNT, CDR2 YYREEE, per germline (reference sequence). CDR3 length equals 14 residues. CDR3 nucleotide sequence: TGTGCCAGCAGCTTGGGAGATTCCTACAATGAGCAGTTCTTC. This encodes CASSLGDSYNEQFF.

The chain recombines TRBV25-1 with TRBJ2-3; 7 bases align to TRBD1. The V segment lost 7 bases and the J segment 2 bases; nucleotides outside the gene matches: 6. This CDR3 is 14 amino acids long. Per germline, CDR1 MGHDK and CDR2 SYGVNS. The CDR3 region is CASTRGLDTDTQYF. The CDR3 DNA reads as TGTGCCAGCACAAGGGGGCTGGACACAGATACGCAGTATTTT.

This clone came up once. DNA of the CDR3: TGCAGCGTTCTAACAGGGGGTGAAAACTATGGCTACACCTTC. Its protein product is CSVLTGGENYGYTF. The V and J genes are TRBV29-1 and TRBJ1-2; TRBD1 agrees at 8 bases. The germline V gene encodes CDR1 SQVTM and CDR2 ANQGSEA. The ends lost 5 bases at V and 2 bases at J; junction bases unmatched: 7. This CDR3 has 14 residues.

The V gene is TRBV29-1, the J gene TRBJ2-7; 7 bases match TRBD2. The CDR3 is 15 residues long. Germline CDR1 reads SQVTM; CDR2 reads ANQGSEA. Trimming took 5 bases from V and 0 from J; bases not matched to a gene: 10. The CDR3 bases are TGCAGCGTTCTGTTGACTAGCCGGAGCTCCTACGAGCAGTACTTC. Encoded protein: CSVLLTSRSSYEQYF.

The genes are TRBV5-1 and TRBJ2-7; D gene ambiguous. V lost 5 bases and J 4 bases, leaving 13 bases between the germline ends. This CDR3 comprises 13 residues. Germline CDR1 SGHRS, CDR2 YFSETQ. DNA for the CDR3: TGCGCCAGCAGTCAATACTTGTCGTACGAGCAGTACTTC. Amino acids: CASSQYLSYEQYF.

The rearrangement uses TRBV5-1 and TRBJ1-2; a weak D match, TRBD1 (5 bases). Germline-derived CDR1 and CDR2 are SGHRS and YFSETQ. The germline V and J ends were trimmed by 5 bases and 8 bases, with 19 bases remaining between them. The CDR3 has 14 residues. DNA of the CDR3: TGCGCCAGCAGTCCCGACGGGGCCTTGGGAGGCTACACCTTC. This gives the protein CASSPDGALGGYTF.

The chain links TRBV9 to TRBJ2-7, with D possibly matching TRBD2 (7 bases). CDR1 and CDR2 from the germline V gene are SGDLS and YYNGEE. Trimming cost V 2 bases and J 2 bases, with 17 bases left between them. This CDR3 contains 16 residues. The CDR3 nucleotides are TGTGCCAGCAGCGTGGGGCCGGCGGGGGCCCCCTACGAGCAGTACTTC. Amino acid sequence: CASSVGPAGAPYEQYF.

In this sample, this clone turned up once. The rearrangement links TRBV6-5 to TRBJ1-2; 8 bases align to TRBD1. The CDR3 is made up of 13 amino acids. From germline, CDR1 is MNHEY and CDR2 SVGAGI. V lost 6 bases to trimming and J lost 9 bases; unmatched junction nucleotides: 9. The CDR3 is CASSSGQGWRYTF. The DNA for the CDR3 is TGTGCCAGCAGCTCAGGACAGGGCTGGCGCTACACCTTC.

This clone appeared a few times. This chain's CDR3 is CASSTSGTGWYEQYF. The CDR3 DNA sequence: TGTGCCAGCAGTACCTCGGGGACAGGGTGGTACGAGCAGTACTTC. The chain combines TRBV9 with TRBJ2-7, with 9 bases matching TRBD1. Looked up from germline, CDR1 is SGDLS and CDR2 is YYNGEE. The CDR3 length is 15 residues. Trimming cost V 5 bases and J 4 bases; bases outside gene matches: 10.

This clone came up a few times. The chain links TRBV7-9 to TRBJ1-5; D is unresolved. Germline CDR1 and CDR2: SEHNR and FQNEAQ (reference sequence). The CDR3 spans 14 residues. Trimming took off 2 bases at V and 1 base at J, with 6 bases between the two ends. The CDR3 DNA sequence: TGTGCCAGCAGCTTACTAGGAAGCAATCAGCCCCAGCATTTT. Protein product: CASSLLGSNQPQHF.

The table lists this clone with a few counts. CDR3 nucleotides: TGTGCCAGTAGTCTCGGGGAGGGCTACGAGCAGTACTTC. Protein: CASSLGEGYEQYF. V gene TRBV19 combines with J gene TRBJ2-7, with TRBD2 identical over 7 bases. The V gene end was trimmed by 5 bases and the J gene end by 3 bases; junction bases not matched to a gene: 4. CDR3 length equals 13 residues. In germline, CDR1 is LNHDA, CDR2 SQIVND (reference sequence).

The rearrangement links TRBV6-5 to TRBJ1-4; D might be TRBD1 (6 bases). Per the germline V gene, CDR1 is MNHEY and CDR2 is SVGAGI. This CDR3 spans 14 amino acids. V was shortened by 10 bases and J by 8 bases, with 20 bases between the two germline ends. For the CDR3, the DNA is TGTGCCACCCGGGGCGCGGGACAAAGAGAAAAACTGTTTTTT. Amino acid sequence: CATRGAGQREKLFF.

Within the sample, this clone is medium-sized. The gene calls are TRBV4-1 and TRBJ2-7, with unresolved D. The germline gives CDR1 MGHRA, CDR2 YSYEKL. This CDR3 is built from 15 residues. Trimming pared 4 bases from V and 2 bases from J, leaving 15 bases between. This CDR3 reads CASSPTALHTYEQYF. The CDR3 region has the DNA TGCGCCAGCAGCCCTACAGCTCTCCATACCTACGAGCAGTACTTC.

This clone was detected a few times. The chain employs TRBV18 and TRBJ1-2, with D perhaps matching TRBD1 (6 bases). Germline CDR1 is KGHSH and CDR2 is LQKENI. The CDR3 extends over 15 amino acids. The V gene lost 2 bases and the J gene lost 0 bases, with 10 bases spanning the gap. CDR3 loop: CASSPVGTPNYGYTF. CDR3 DNA sequence: TGTGCCAGCTCACCAGTCGGGACACCTAACTATGGCTACACCTTC.

In this sample, this clone turned up a few times. The chain couples TRBV9 to TRBJ2-7; 11 bases are shared with TRBD1. This CDR3 contains 14 residues. The germline gives CDR1 SGDLS, CDR2 YYNGEE. With V trimmed by 4 bases and J by 6 bases, 6 bases remained unmatched. CDR3 sequence reads: CASSPGTGGSEQYF. The CDR3 DNA reads TGTGCCAGCAGCCCAGGGACAGGGGGATCCGAGCAGTACTTC.

The genes are TRBV27 and TRBJ2-5, with D perhaps TRBD2 (6 bases). CDR1 and CDR2 (germline): MNHEY, SMNVEV (reference sequence). CDR3 length: 13 amino acids. The V end was cut by 4 bases, the J end by 5 bases, with 11 bases between. CDR3 nucleotide sequence: TGTGCCAGCAGTTGGGACTCGTTGGAGACCCAGTACTTC. It specifies CASSWDSLETQYF.

This chain connects TRBV5-1 to TRBJ1-1; 11 bases map to TRBD1. Looked up from germline, CDR1 is SGHRS and CDR2 is YFSETQ. V was clipped by 6 bases and J by 11 bases; unmatched bases: 9. This CDR3 is built from 13 residues. The CDR3 loop is CASTGTGGLHAFF. The CDR3 DNA sequence: TGCGCCAGCACCGGGACAGGGGGTCTCCATGCTTTCTTT. Full variable domain (outside the CDR3, taken from reference TRBV5-1 and TRBJ1-1): KAGVTQTPRYLIKTRGQQVTLSCSPISGHRSVSWYQQTPGQGLQFLFEYFSETQRNKGNFPGRFSGRQFSNSRSEMNVSTLELGDSALYLCASTGTGGLHAFFGQGTRLTVV.

The V call is TRBV28, the J call TRBJ2-7; 8 nucleotides line up with TRBD2. V shed 5 bases, J shed 2 bases, and the junction held 8 bases outside the gene matches. The CDR3 runs to 15 residues. Germline CDR1 reads MDHEN; CDR2 reads SYDVKM. The CDR3 bases are TGTGCCAGCAGTAGTAGCGGGGAGACTCCCTACGAGCAGTACTTC. Translation gives CASSSSGETPYEQYF.